The rows below give T cell receptor beta chains drawn from one sample of a study of blood T cell repertoires in COVID-19. TCRdb's table, derived via immunoSEQ multiplex PCR, lists solely in-frame clones and lacks some. The sample consists of 25,000 to 35,000 clones, about 86% of them appearing once. The sequencing input was peripheral blood. The receptors come from a human donor with active COVID-19. The donor label of this sample is uncertain. CDR3s include the opening cysteine and the closing phenylalanine or tryptophan. The D gene is left open where the match is weak. Only part of the rows carry a size: once, few, many, or a class if the clone is expanded.

clone size	V gene	J gene	D gene	CDR3 DNA	CDR3 protein
.	TRBV7-9	TRBJ2-3	.	TGTGCCAGCAGCTTAAGCGGTCGGGGGAGCACAGATACGCAGTATTTT	CASSLSGRGSTDTQYF
.	TRBV10-3	TRBJ2-7	.	TGTGCCATCAGCAAAAGAGACAAGGAACTTACCTACGAGCAGTACTTC	CAISKRDKELTYEQYF
.	TRBV6-5	TRBJ2-3	TRBD2	TGTGCCAGCACCACCGGGACTATCCGCACAGATACGCAGTATTTT	CASTTGTIRTDTQYF
.	TRBV19	TRBJ2-6	TRBD1	TGTGCCAGTAGTATAGTTGGGACAGGGGCGTCGGGGGCCAACGTCCTGACTTTC	CASSIVGTGASGANVLTF
.	TRBV6-5	TRBJ2-7	TRBD1	TGTGCCAGCCAGACAGGGCTAAGCTCCTACGAGCAGTACTTC	CASQTGLSSYEQYF
.	TRBV9	TRBJ2-3	TRBD2	TGTGCCAGCAGCGTAGGAACTAGCGGGTTGGGTACAGATACGCAGTATTTT	CASSVGTSGLGTDTQYF
.	TRBV4-2	TRBJ2-5	TRBD1	TGTGCCAGCAGCCAAGTAGGACAGGGGATCCACCAAGAGACCCAGTACTTC	CASSQVGQGIHQETQYF
.	TRBV7-6	TRBJ2-7	TRBD1	TGTGCCAGCAGCGCCAGACAGGGGGCCTACGAGCAGTACTTC	CASSARQGAYEQYF
.	TRBV19	TRBJ2-2	.	TGTGCCAGTAGAAGGTCTGAGGGTACCGGGGAGCTGTTTTTT	CASRRSEGTGELFF
few	TRBV28	TRBJ1-1	.	TGTGCCAGCAGTTCCTACGTGGAAGCTTTCTTT	CASSSYVEAFF
.	TRBV10-1	TRBJ2-3	.	TGCGCCAGCAGTCGTGGGACTTCTAGCACAGATACGCAGTATTTT	CASSRGTSSTDTQYF
.	TRBV27	TRBJ2-1	TRBD2	TGTGCCAGCAGTTTATATGAGCTAGCGGGGGGCGAAGAGCAGTTCTTC	CASSLYELAGGEEQFF
.	TRBV10-2	TRBJ1-5	TRBD1	TGCGCCAGCAGCAGAGGGGGCGCAGATCAGCCCCAGCATTTT	CASSRGGADQPQHF
.	TRBV5-1	TRBJ2-1	.	TGCGCCAGCAGCTTGGGGGGTATAGGGGCCAATGAGCAGTTCTTC	CASSLGGIGANEQFF
.	TRBV7-3	TRBJ2-2	TRBD1	TGTGCCAGCAGCCCGACAGGGGGCCGCGGCGGGGAGCTGTTTTTT	CASSPTGGRGGELFF
.	TRBV28	TRBJ1-2	.	TGTGCCAGCAGCCGTGGGGCGGGAGGCTACACCTTC	CASSRGAGGYTF
.	TRBV7-9	TRBJ1-2	.	TGTGCCAGCAGCTTATATAGGCAGGATAACTATGGCTACACCTTC	CASSLYRQDNYGYTF
.	TRBV7-6	TRBJ1-6	.	TGTGCCAGCAGCCCAACCGCGGGGAATTCACCCCTCCACTTT	CASSPTAGNSPLHF
.	TRBV6-5	TRBJ1-1	TRBD1	TGTGCCAGCAGCCCCAGGGACAGGTCGAACACTGAAGCTTTCTTT	CASSPRDRSNTEAFF
.	TRBV25-1	TRBJ2-1	.	TGTGCCAGCGAAAAGGGGAAAAGCTCCTACAATGAGCAGTTCTTC	CASEKGKSSYNEQFF
.	TRBV6-5	TRBJ2-7	.	TGTGCCAGCAACCCGGGGGTCCCCAACGAGCAGTACTTC	CASNPGVPNEQYF
.	TRBV23-1	TRBJ2-7	TRBD1	TGCGCCAGCAGTCAGTCACCGGGACAGGGATATTACGAGCAGTACTTC	CASSQSPGQGYYEQYF
once	TRBV11-3	TRBJ1-1	.	TGTGCCAGCAGCTTAATCCCCACAGGTATGTTGGAGACTGAAGCTTTCTTT	CASSLIPTGMLETEAFF
.	TRBV11-2	TRBJ2-1	.	TGTGCCAGCAGCTTAGGGCTAGTATCCTACAATGAGCAGTTCTTC	CASSLGLVSYNEQFF
.	TRBV6-1	TRBJ2-7	TRBD2	TGTGCCAGCAGTGGAACTAGCGGCTCCCTCGGCTTTTCCTACGAGCAGTACTTC	CASSGTSGSLGFSYEQYF
.	TRBV9	TRBJ2-1	.	TGTGCCAGCAGCGTAGTAGGACAGCTTTACAATGAGCAGTTCTTC	CASSVVGQLYNEQFF
.	TRBV6-1	TRBJ1-3	.	TGTGCCAGCAGTGAACGGCCGGAGAACAGGGTAGGAAACACCATATATTTT	CASSERPENRVGNTIYF
once	TRBV5-1	TRBJ2-2	.	TGCGCCAGCAGACCTCAGGGTGGGGACACCGGGGAGCTGTTTTTT	CASRPQGGDTGELFF
.	TRBV7-8	TRBJ1-6	.	TGTGCCAGCAGCTTGGGGAGTATTAATTCACCCCTCCACTTT	CASSLGSINSPLHF
.	TRBV7-2	TRBJ1-4	.	TGTGCCAGCAGCTTAGGAGCAGGGTCAACTAATGAAAAACTGTTTTTT	CASSLGAGSTNEKLFF
.	TRBV12-5	TRBJ2-5	TRBD1	TGTGCTAGTGGGGAACAGGGGGCGCCCGGAGAGACCCAGTACTTC	CASGEQGAPGETQYF
.	TRBV10-3	TRBJ1-6	.	TGTGCCATCAGTACTGGGCCAGGGGCACCCCTCCACTTT	CAISTGPGAPLHF
.	TRBV30	TRBJ2-1	TRBD1	TGTGCCTGGAGTCGGCTGGGACAGCTCATGTACAATGAGCAGTTCTTC	CAWSRLGQLMYNEQFF
.	TRBV19	TRBJ2-2	.	TGTGCCAGTTCTACAGGGATGAACACCGGGGAGCTGTTTTTT	CASSTGMNTGELFF
.	TRBV7-9	TRBJ1-2	.	TGTGCCAGCAGCTTAGAACAGGGATTATCCCCGCGGGGCTACACCTTC	CASSLEQGLSPRGYTF
.	TRBV3-1/TRBV3-2	TRBJ1-1	TRBD1	TGTGCCAGTCGAGGGGGCGCCCGGACTGAAGCTTTCTTT	CASRGGARTEAFF
once	TRBV5-5	TRBJ2-5	.	TGTGCCAGCAGCCCCAGGGGATCGGAGACCCAGTACTTC	CASSPRGSETQYF
.	TRBV18	TRBJ1-5	TRBD1	TGTGCCAGCTCGGACGGACAGGGGTCGGGGCAGCCCCAGCATTTT	CASSDGQGSGQPQHF
.	TRBV2	TRBJ1-2	.	TGTGCCAGCAGTGAATGGGCAGCGGACTATGGCTACACCTTC	CASSEWAADYGYTF
.	TRBV25-1	TRBJ2-7	TRBD2	TGTGCCAGCCAAGGCTCCGGGACTAGCGGGAGTTTCGGTCAGTACTTC	CASQGSGTSGSFGQYF
.	TRBV10-3	TRBJ2-7	TRBD2	TGTGCCATCAGTAGGACTAGCGGGGGAGACTACGAGCAGTACTTC	CAISRTSGGDYEQYF
.	TRBV14	TRBJ2-7	.	TGTGCCAGCAGCCAGCAGGGTCTACCTTCCTACGAGCAGTACTTC	CASSQQGLPSYEQYF
.	TRBV7-3	TRBJ2-2	.	TGTGCCAGCGGCGGGGGCTCCGGGGAGCTGTTTTTT	CASGGGSGELFF
few	TRBV5-1	TRBJ1-6	.	TGCGCCAGCAGTTCCGCCGTGGCTAATTCACCCCTCCACTTT	CASSSAVANSPLHF
few	TRBV2	TRBJ1-6	.	TGTGCCAGCAGTGGGGCGAGCGGGGGGTCGAATAATTCACCCCTCCACTTT	CASSGASGGSNNSPLHF
few	TRBV5-1	TRBJ2-7	.	TGCGCCAGCAGCTTGGGACTTGTCGGCGAGCAGTACTTC	CASSLGLVGEQYF
.	TRBV9	TRBJ1-5	TRBD1	TGTGCCAGCAGCGCCGCCGGGACAGGTAGTCAGCCCCAGCATTTT	CASSAAGTGSQPQHF
.	TRBV7-8	TRBJ1-6	TRBD1	TGTGCCAGCAGCTTAGCGCTGGGACAGGGAGGGAAGAATTCACCCCTCCACTTT	CASSLALGQGGKNSPLHF
.	TRBV4-3	TRBJ1-5	TRBD1	TGCGCCAGCAGCCAAGACGCTGCGGCAGGGGGACAGCCCCAGCATTTT	CASSQDAAAGGQPQHF
.	TRBV7-7	TRBJ2-2	TRBD2	TGTGCTAGCAGCTTAGGTCTAGCGGGACGGACCGGGGAGCTGTTTTTT	CASSLGLAGRTGELFF
once	TRBV5-5	TRBJ2-2	TRBD1	TGTGCCAGCAGCTTGAGCGGACAGGGGAACACCGGGGAGCTGTTTTTT	CASSLSGQGNTGELFF